This T cell receptor beta chain was sequenced for a study of shared clonotypes between healthy human individuals. Trimming shortened V by 3 bases and J by 4 bases, and 13 bases separated the two germline ends. Germline CDR1 is SQVTM and CDR2 is ANQGSEA. CDR3 length: 14 residues. The protocol was immunoSEQ multiplex PCR, while the TCRdb copy is restricted to in-frame clones and leaves out a portion. The sample shows a few hundred thousand clones, almost 97% of them seen only once. The chain has TRBV29-1 and TRBJ2-1; D perhaps matches TRBD1 (6 bases). This sequence was found in a woman aged 25 to 39 in good health. Sequencing used naive CD4+ T cells sorted from blood. Documented subset: CD45RA+ positively selected. The CDR3 DNA is TGCAGCGTTGAGTTCCAGGGGAATTACAATGAGCAGTTCTTC. Amino acids: CSVEFQGNYNEQFF.